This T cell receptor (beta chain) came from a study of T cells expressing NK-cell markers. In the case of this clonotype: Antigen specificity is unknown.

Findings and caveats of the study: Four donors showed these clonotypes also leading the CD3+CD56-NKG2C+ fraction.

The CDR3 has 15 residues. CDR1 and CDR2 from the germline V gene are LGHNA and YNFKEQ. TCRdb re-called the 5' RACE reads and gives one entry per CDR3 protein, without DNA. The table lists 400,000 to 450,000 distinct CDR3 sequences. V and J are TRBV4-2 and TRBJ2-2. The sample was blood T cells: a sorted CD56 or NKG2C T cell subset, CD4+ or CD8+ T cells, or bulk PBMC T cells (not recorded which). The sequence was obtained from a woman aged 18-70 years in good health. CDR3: CASSQATSNTGELFF.